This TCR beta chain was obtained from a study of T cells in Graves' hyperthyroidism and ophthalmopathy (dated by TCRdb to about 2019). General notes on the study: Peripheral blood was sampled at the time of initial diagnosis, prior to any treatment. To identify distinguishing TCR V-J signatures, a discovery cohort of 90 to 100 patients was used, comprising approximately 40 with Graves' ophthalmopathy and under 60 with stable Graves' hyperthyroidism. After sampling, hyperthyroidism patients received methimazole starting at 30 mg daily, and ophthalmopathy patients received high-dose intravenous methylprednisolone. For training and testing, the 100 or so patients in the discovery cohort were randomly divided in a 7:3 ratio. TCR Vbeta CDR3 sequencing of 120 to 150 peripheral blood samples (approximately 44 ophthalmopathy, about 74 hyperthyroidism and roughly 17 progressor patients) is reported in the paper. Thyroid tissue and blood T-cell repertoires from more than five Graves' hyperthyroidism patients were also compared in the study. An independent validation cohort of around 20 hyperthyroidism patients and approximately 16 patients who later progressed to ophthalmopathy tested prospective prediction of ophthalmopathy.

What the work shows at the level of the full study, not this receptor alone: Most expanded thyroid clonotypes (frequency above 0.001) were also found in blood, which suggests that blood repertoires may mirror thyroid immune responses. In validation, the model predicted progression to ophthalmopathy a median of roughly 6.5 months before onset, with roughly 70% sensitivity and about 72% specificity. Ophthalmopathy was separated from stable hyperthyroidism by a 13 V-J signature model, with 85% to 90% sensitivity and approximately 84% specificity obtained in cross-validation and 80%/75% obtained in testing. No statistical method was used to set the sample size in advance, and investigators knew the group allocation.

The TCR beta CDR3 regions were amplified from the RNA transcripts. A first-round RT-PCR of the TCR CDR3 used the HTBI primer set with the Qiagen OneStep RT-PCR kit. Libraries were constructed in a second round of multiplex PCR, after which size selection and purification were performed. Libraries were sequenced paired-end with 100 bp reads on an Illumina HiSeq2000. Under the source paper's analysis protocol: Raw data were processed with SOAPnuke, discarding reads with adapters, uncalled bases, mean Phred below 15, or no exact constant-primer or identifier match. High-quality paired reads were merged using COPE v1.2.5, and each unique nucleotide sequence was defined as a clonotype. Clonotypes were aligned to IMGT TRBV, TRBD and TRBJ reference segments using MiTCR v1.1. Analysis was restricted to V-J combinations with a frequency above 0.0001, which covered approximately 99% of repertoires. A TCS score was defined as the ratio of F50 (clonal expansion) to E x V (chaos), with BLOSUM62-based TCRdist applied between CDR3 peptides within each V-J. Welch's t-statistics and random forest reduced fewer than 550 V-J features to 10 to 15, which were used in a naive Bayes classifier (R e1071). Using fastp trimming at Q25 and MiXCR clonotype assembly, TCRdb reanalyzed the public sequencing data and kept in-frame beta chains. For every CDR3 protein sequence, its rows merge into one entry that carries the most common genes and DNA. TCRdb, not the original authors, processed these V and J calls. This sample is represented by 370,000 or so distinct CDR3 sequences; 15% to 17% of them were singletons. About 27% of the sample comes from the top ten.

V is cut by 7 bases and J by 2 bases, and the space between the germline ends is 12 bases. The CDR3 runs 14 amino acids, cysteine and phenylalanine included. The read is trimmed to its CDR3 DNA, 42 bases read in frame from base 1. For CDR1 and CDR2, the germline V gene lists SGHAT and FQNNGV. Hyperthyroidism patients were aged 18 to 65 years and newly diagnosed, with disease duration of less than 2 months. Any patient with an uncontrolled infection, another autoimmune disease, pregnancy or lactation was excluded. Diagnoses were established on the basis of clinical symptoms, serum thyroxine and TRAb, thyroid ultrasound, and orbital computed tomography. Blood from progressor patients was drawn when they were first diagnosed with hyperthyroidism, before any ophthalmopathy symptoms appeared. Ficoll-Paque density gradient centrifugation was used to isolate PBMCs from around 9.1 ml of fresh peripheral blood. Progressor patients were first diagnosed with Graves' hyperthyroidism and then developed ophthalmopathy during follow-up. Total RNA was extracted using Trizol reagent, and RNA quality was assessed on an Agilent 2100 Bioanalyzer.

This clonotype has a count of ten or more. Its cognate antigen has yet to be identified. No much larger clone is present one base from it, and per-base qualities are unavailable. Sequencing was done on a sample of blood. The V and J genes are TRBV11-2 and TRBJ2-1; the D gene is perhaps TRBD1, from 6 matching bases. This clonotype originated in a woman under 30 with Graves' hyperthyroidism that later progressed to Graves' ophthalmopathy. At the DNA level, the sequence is TGTGCCAGCACCCTTCAGGGGACCTACAATGAGCAGTTCTTC. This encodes CASTLQGTYNEQFF. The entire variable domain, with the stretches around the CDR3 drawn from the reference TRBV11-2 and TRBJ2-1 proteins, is EAGVAQSPRYKIIEKRQSVAFWCNPISGHATLYWYQQILGQGPKLLIQFQNNGVVDDSQLPKDRFSAERLKGVDSTLKIQPAKLEDSAVYLCASTLQGTYNEQFFGPGTRLTVL.